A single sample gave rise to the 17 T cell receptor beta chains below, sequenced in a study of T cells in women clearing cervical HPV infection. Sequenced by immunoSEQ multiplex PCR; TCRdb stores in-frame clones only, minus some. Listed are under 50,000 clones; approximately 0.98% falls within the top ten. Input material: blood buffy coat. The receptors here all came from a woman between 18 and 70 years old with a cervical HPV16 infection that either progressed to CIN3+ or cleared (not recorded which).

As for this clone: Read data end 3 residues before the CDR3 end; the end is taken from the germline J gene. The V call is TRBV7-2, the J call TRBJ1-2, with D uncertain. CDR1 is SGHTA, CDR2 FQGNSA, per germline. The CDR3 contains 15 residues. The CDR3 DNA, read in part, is TGTGCCAGCAGCGCCGGACTAGCGGTATACAATGAC. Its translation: CASSAGLAVYND. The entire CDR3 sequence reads CASSAGLAVYNDYTF.

The CDR3 DNA, read in part, is TGTGCCAGTCAGCTTGGTGCAGGGAAG. Residues: CASQLGAGK. The complete CDR3 protein is CASQLGAGKLFF. V gene TRBV5-6 combines with J gene TRBJ2-2; the D gene is possibly TRBD1 (5 bases). The observed sequence ends 3 residues before the CDR3 terminus, with the missing tail filled in from the germline J gene. Germline lookup yields CDR1 SGHDT and CDR2 YYEEEE. CDR3 length equals 12 residues.

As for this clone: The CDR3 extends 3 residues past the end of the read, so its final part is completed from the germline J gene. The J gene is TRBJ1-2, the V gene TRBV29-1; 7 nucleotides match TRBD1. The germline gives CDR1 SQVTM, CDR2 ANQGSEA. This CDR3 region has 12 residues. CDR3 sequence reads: CSEWTGSGGYTF. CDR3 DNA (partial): TGCAGCGAGTGGACAGGATCTGGGGGC.

The CDR3 loop reads CASSPTRDTAFYGYTF. The covered CDR3 bases are TGTGCCAGCAGCCCCACCCGGGACACCGCTTTCTATGGC. The genes are TRBV4-2 and TRBJ1-2; tentatively, D is TRBD1 (6 bases). The read ends 3 residues early relative to the CDR3; the germline J gene fills the gap. CDR1 is LGHNA, CDR2 YNFKEQ, per germline. The V end lost 4 bases, the J end lost 4 bases, and 19 bases lay between the germline ends. This CDR3 contains 16 residues.

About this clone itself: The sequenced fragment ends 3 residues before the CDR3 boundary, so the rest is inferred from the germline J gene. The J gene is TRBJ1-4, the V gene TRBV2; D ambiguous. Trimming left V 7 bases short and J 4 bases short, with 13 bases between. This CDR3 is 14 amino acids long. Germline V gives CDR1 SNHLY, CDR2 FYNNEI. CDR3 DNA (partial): TGTGCCAGCACGCGGCAGCAGTTTAATGAAAAA. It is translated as CASTRQQFNEK. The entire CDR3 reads CASTRQQFNEKLFF.

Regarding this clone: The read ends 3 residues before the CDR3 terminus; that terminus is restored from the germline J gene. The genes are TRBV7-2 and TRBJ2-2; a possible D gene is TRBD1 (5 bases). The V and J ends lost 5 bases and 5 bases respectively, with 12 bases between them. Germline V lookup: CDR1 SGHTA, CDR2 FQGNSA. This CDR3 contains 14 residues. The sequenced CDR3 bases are TGTGCCAGCAGCAGCCGCACAGGAACCGGGGAG. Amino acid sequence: CASSSRTGTGE. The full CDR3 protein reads CASSSRTGTGELFF. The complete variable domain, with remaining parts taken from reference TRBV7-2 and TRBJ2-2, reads GAGVSQSPSNKVTEKGKDVELRCDPISGHTALYWYRQSLGQGLEFLIYFQGNSAPDKSGLPSDRFSAERTGGSVSTLTIQRTQQEDSAVYLCASSSRTGTGELFFGEGSRLTVL.

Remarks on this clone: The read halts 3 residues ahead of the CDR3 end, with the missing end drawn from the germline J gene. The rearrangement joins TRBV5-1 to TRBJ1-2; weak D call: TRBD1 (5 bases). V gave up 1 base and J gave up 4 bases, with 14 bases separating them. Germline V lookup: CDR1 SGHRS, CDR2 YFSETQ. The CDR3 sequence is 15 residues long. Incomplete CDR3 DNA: TGCGCCAGCAGCTTGTCAGGGCCAGGCGGCTATGGC. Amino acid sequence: CASSLSGPGGYG. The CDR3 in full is CASSLSGPGGYGYTF.

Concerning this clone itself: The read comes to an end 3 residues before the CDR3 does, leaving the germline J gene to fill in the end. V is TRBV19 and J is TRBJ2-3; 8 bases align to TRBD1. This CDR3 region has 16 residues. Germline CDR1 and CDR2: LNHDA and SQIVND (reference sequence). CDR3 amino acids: CASSITGGSSNQPQYF. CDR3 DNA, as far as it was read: TGTGCCAGTAGTATAACAGGGGGGTCTAGCAATCAGCCG.

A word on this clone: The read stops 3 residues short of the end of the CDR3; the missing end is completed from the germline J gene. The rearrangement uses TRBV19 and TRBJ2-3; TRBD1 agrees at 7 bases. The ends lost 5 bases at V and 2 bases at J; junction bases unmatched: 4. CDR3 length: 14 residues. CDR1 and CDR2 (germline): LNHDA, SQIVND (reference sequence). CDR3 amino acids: CASSLGTDTDTQYF. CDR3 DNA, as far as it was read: TGTGCCAGTAGTCTAGGGACAGACACAGATACG.

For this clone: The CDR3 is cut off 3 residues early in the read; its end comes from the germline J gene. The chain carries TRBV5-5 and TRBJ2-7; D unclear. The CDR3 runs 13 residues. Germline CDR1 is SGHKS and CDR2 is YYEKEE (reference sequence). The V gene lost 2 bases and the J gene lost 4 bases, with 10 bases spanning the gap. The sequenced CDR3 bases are TGTGCCAGCAGCTTTGAGCCCGAATACGAG. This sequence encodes CASSFEPEYE. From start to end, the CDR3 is CASSFEPEYEQYF.

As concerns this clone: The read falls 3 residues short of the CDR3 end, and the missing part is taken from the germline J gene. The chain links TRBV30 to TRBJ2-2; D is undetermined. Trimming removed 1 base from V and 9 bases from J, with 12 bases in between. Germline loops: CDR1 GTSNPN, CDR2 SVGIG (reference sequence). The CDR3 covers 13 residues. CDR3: CAWSANSNRELFF. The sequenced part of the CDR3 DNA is TGTGCCTGGAGTGCCAACTCAAACCGGGAG.

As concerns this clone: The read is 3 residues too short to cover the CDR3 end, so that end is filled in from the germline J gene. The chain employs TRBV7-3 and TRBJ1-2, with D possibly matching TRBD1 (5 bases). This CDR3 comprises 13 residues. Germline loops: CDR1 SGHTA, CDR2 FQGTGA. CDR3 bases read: TGTGCCAGCAGCTTCAGGGCAAGGGGCGAC. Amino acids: CASSFRARGD. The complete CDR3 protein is CASSFRARGDYTF.

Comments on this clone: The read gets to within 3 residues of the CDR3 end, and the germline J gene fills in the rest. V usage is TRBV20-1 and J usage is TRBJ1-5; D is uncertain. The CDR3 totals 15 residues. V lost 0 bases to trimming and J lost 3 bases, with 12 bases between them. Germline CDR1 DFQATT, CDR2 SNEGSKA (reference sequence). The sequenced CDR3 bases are TGCAGTGCTAGAGATATGTTATCCCCCAATCAGCCC. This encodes CSARDMLSPNQP. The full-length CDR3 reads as CSARDMLSPNQPQHF.

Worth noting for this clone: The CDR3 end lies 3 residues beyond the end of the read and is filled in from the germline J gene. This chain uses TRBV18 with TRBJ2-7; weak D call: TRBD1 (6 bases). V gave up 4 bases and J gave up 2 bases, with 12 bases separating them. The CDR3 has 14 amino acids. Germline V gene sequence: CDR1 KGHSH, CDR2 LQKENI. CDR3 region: CASSRTGPTYEQYF. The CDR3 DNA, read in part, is TGTGCCAGCTCACGAACAGGGCCCACCTACGAG.

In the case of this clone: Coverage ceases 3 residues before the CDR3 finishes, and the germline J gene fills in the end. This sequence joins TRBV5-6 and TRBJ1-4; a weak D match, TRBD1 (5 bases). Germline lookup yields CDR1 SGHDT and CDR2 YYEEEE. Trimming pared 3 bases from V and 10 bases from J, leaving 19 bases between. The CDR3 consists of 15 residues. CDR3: CASSSGGAALGKLFF. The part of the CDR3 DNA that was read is TGTGCCAGCAGCTCGGGAGGGGCGGCCCTTGGAAAA.

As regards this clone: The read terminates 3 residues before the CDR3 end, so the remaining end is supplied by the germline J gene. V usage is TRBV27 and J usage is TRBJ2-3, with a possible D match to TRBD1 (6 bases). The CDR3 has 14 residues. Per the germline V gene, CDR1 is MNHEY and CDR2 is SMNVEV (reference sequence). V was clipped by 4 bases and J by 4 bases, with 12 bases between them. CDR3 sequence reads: CASSSGHFADTQYF. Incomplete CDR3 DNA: TGTGCCAGCAGTTCGGGACATTTCGCAGATACG.

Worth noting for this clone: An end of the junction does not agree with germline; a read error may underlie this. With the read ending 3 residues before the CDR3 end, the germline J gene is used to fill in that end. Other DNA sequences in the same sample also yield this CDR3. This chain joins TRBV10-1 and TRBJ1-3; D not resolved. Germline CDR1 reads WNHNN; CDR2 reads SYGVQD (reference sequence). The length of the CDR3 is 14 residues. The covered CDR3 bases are TGCGCCGGCCACCTTATCCCCTGCGGGCACACG. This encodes CAGHLIPCGHT. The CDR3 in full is CAGHLIPCGHTIYF.